This T cell receptor (beta chain) was retrieved from a study of cytomegalovirus exposure and HLA in healthy donors. The PCR contained 60 Vbeta and 13 Jbeta primers. The repertoire was sequenced with immunoSEQ multiplex PCR; TCRdb's copy has only in-frame clones and lacks some. The top ten hold roughly 4.1% of the sample, which has 100,000 to 150,000 clones, roughly 80% seen once. Trimming at V came to 6 bases and at J to 3 bases, leaving 15 bases not matched to a gene. CDR1 is SGHRS and CDR2 is YFSETQ in the germline V gene. The CDR3 is 20 residues long. This TCR came from a man between 18 and 35 years old in good health and CMV-seropositive. The J gene is TRBJ2-2, the V gene TRBV5-1; 15 nucleotides match TRBD2. Input material: PBMCs. The CDR3 protein is CASTWAPGLAGGRDTGELFF. CDR3 bases: TGCGCCAGCACCTGGGCCCCGGGACTAGCGGGAGGAAGGGACACCGGGGAGCTGTTTTTT.